This T cell receptor (beta chain) came from a study of graft-versus-host responses after intestinal transplantation. Study-level background: Those transplanted obtained multivisceral, liver-intestinal, or isolated intestinal grafts. Recipients were all induced with anti-thymocyte globulin, then given tacrolimus and steroids for approximately 3 years. Findings and caveats of the study: Recipient marrow held GvH clones, some first seen in ileum or blood. Graft-versus-host to host-versus-graft clonal ratios in allografts were high in patients with graft-donor T cell macrochimerism.

In the case of this clone: Its antigen is currently unknown.

Clones were read by immunoSEQ multiplex PCR, and TCRdb kept only the in-frame ones, dropping some. The sample holds about 88,000 clones, around 90% seen once. This TCR was recovered from a human donor who was the organ donor for an intestinal transplant. The sample consisted of unstimulated CD4+ T cells sorted from spleen or lymph node cells, taken before transplant.

The CDR3 DNA reads as TGTGCCAGCAGTTTACCGACCAGACAGGCCGCTAACTATGGCTACACCTTC. Its translation: CASSLPTRQAANYGYTF. The chain links TRBV28 to TRBJ1-2; tentative D call: TRBD1 (6 bases). Germline assignment: CDR1 MDHEN and CDR2 SYDVKM. V dropped 2 bases and J dropped 0 bases, with 16 bases sitting between them. This CDR3 contains 17 residues.